This T cell receptor (beta chain) originates from a study of blood T cells in healthy people across ages. Findings and limits, study-wide: Expanded clonotype shifts may have been confounded, as the donors had an unknown CMV status.

As for this clonotype: Its matching antigen is unknown.

This CDR3 contains 17 residues. CDR1 and CDR2 from the germline V gene are DFQATT and SNEGSKA (reference sequence). The V end was cut by 0 bases, the J end by 3 bases, with 20 bases between. PBMCs were isolated at a quantity of at least 6.5 million per sample. PCR was performed a second time for about 7 to 12 cycles using a sample-barcoded 5' primer and a J-beta primer mix. One entry per CDR3 protein results from TCRdb running MiXCR on the 5' RACE reads. This table holds under 950,000 distinct CDR3 sequences, about 24% found once. The clonotype was recovered from a man aged 65 to 85 in good health. Material for sequencing was blood. The chain combines TRBV20-1 with TRBJ1-2, with D uncertain. The CDR3 loop is CSARDLGATGLDYGYTF. The CDR3 DNA is TGCAGTGCTAGAGATTTGGGAGCCACTGGATTGGACTATGGCTACACCTTC.